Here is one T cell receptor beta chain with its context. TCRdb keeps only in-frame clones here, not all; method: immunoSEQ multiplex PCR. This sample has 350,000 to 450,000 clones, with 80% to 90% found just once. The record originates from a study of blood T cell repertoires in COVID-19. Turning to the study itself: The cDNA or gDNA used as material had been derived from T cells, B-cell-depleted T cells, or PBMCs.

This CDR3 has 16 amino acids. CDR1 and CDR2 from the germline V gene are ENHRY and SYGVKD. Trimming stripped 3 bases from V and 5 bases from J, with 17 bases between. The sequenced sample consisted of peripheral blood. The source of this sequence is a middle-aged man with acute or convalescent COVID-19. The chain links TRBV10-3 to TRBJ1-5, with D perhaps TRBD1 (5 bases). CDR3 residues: CAISETLSRVDQPQHF. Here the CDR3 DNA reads TGTGCCATCAGTGAAACTTTAAGCAGGGTGGATCAGCCCCAGCATTTT.